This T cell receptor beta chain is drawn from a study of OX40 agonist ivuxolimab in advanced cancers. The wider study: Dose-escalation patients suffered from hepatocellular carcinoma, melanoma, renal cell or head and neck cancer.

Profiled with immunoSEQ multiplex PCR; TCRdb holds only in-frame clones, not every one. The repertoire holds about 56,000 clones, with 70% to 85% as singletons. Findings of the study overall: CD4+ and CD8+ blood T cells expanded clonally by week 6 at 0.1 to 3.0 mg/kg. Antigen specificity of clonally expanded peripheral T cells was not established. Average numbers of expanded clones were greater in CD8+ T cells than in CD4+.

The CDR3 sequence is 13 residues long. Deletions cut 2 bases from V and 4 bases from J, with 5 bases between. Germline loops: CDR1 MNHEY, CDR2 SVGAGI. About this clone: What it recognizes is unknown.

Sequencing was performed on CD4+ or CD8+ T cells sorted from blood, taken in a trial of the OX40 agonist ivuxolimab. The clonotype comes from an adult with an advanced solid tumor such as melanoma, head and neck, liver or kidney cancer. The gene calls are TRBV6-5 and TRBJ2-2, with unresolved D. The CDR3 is CASSYKITGELFF. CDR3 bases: TGTGCCAGCAGTTACAAGATCACCGGGGAGCTGTTTTTT.